The entry below describes one T cell receptor (beta chain). No cognate antigen has been identified for it. Within one base of it there is no much larger clone, and no base qualities were kept. TCRbeta CDR3 regions were amplified from genomic DNA using the immunoSEQ Assay, a bias-controlled multiplex PCR. The original methods were these. The number of nucleated cells in each sample was estimated by amplification of reference gene primers within the assay. To quantify the absolute abundance of each unique TCRbeta CDR3 rearrangement, sequence reads were collapsed and filtered. Productive Simpson clonality was computed per sample as the square root of Simpson's diversity index over productive rearrangements. The source is immuneACCESS, and TCRdb retained only in-frame sequences with V and J called. Part of the clones is not carried over; for the studies checked, unresolved V genes explain less than half of this, and the remainder is unexplained. V and J calls and clone size are copied from that table; D and trimming were computed from the DNA. The sample table holds some 200,000 clones, of which approximately 84% were seen once. Of the sample, about 2.6% is held by the ten largest clones.

The collaborating institutions used their own protocols to collect whole blood in K2EDTA tubes. For TCRbeta analysis, collaborator samples were shipped as frozen whole blood, as isolated PBMCs, or as DNA extracted from either sample type. The sample belongs to a study of blood T cell repertoires in COVID-19 (dated by TCRdb to the early 2020s). As for the study more broadly: Collaborator samples came from the United States, Italy and Spain and covered acute and convalescent phases of COVID-19. The prospective study material was composed of cDNA or gDNA derived from T cells, B-cell-depleted T cells, or PBMCs. Deeply sampled blood TCRbeta repertoires from subjects exposed to, actively infected with, or recovered from COVID-19 were included in the dataset. The repertoires were made available in a free public database intended to serve as a resource for research on the immune response to SARS-CoV-2. The samples were drawn from two sources: the first 160 participants of the ongoing ImmuneRACE study, and 1,200 or so subjects contributed by 6 global collaborators. Sample metadata almost always included a de-identified subject ID, COVID-19 status, age in years and sex. Where available, HLA class I and class II types were obtained from metadata supplied by the sample provider rather than from assay-based typing.

Paper-wide results and their limitations: The quantity of clinical and demographic metadata differed by source and by participant and was supplied without curation.

Sequencing was performed on peripheral blood. The TCR was taken from a human donor with acute or convalescent COVID-19. The donor label of this sample is uncertain.

The base sequence is TGTGCCAGCAGCCTAGCCTCAGAAGGGACCCAGTACTTC. Its protein reads: CASSLASEGTQYF. The rearranged chain carries TRBV7-3 and TRBJ2-5, with a tentative D gene TRBD2 over 5 matching bases. The CDR3 has 13 amino acids, counting the end cysteine and phenylalanine. The kept DNA is CDR3 alone, 39 bases in frame from the first base. From the germline V gene, CDR1 is SGHTA and CDR2 is FQGTGA. The V and J ends are trimmed by 5 bases and 7 bases, leaving 14 bases between them.